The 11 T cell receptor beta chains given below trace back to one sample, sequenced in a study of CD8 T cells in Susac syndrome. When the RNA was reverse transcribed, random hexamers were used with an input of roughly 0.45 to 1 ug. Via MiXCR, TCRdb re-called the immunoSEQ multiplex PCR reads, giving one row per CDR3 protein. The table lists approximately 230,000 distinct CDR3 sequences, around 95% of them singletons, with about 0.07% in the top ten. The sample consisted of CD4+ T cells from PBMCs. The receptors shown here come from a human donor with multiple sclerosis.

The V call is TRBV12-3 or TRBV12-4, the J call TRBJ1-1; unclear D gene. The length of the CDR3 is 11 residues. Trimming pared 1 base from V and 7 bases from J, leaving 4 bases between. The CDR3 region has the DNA TGTGCCAGCAGTTTAGGGGATGAAGCTTTCTTT. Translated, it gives CASSLGDEAFF.

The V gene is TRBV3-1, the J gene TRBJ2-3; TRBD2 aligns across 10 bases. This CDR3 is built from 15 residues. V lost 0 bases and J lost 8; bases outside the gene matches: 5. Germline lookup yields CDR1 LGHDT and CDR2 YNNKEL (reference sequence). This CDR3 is CASSQERLAGVTQYF. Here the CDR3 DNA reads TGTGCCAGCAGCCAAGAAAGGCTAGCGGGAGTTACGCAGTATTTT.

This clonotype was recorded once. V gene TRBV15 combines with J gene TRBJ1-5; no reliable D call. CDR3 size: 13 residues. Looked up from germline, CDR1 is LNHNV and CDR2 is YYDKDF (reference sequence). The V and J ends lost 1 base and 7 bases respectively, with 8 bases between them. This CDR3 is CATSRVAPQPQHF. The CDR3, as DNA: TGTGCCACCAGCAGAGTGGCTCCCCAGCCCCAGCATTTT.

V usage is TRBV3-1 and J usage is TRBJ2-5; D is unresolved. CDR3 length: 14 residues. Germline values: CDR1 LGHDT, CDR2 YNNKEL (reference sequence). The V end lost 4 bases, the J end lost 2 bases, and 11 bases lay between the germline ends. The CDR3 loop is CASSPRTTQETQYF. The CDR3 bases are TGTGCCAGCAGCCCCCGGACGACACAAGAGACCCAGTACTTC.

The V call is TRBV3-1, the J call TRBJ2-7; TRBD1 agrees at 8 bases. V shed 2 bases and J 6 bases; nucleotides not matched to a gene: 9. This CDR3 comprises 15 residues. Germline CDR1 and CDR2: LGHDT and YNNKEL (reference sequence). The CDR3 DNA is TGTGCCAGCAGCCAAATTGACAGGGGAATCAGCGAGCAGTACTTC. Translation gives CASSQIDRGISEQYF.

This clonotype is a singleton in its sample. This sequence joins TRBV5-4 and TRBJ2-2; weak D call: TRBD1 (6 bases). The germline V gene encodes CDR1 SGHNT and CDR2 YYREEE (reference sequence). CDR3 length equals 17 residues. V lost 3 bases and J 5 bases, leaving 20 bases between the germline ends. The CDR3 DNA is TGTGCCAGCAGCTCGATGGTCGGCAGGGGTGGAACCGGGGAGCTGTTTTTT. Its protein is CASSSMVGRGGTGELFF.

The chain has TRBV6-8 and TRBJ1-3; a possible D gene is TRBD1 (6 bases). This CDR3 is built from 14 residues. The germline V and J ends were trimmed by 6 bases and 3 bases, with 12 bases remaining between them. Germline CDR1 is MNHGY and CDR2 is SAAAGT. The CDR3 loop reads CASSYRTDGNTIYF. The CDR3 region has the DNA TGTGCCAGCAGCTACAGGACAGATGGAAACACCATATATTTT.

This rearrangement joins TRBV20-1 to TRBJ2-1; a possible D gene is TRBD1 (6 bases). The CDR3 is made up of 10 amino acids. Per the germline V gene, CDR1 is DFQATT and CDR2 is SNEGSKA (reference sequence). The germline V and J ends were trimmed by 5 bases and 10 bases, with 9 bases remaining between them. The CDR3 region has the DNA TGCAGTGCTGGACAGATCGAGCAGTTCTTC. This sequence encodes CSAGQIEQFF.

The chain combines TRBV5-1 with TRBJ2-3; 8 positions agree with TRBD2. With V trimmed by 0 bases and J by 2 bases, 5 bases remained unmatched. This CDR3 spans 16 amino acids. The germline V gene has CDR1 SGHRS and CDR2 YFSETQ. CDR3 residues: CASSLAGTRYTDTQYF. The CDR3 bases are TGCGCCAGCAGCTTGGCCGGGACTAGGTACACAGATACGCAGTATTTT.

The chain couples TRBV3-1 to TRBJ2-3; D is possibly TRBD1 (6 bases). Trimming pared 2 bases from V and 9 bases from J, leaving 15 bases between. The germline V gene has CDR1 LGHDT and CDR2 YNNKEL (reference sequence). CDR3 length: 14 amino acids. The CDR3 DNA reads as TGTGCCAGCAGCCAAACTATAATCCAGGGGACGCAGTATTTT. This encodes CASSQTIIQGTQYF.

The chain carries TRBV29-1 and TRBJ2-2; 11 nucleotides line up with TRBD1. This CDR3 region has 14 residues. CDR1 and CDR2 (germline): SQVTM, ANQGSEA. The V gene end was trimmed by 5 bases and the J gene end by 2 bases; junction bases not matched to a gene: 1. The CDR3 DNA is TGCAGCGTTCGGACAGGGGGCAACACCGGGGAGCTGTTTTTT. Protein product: CSVRTGGNTGELFF.